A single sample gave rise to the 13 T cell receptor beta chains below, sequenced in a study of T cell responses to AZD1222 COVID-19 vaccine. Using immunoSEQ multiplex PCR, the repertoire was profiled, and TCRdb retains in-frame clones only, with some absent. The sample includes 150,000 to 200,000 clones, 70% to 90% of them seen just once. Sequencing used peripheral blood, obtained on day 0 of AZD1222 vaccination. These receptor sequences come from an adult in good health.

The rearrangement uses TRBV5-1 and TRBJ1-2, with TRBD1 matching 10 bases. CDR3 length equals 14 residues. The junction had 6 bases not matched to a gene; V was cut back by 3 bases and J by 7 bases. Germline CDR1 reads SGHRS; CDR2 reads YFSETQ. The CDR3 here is CASSSTTGGSGYTF. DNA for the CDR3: TGCGCCAGCAGCTCCACGACAGGGGGCTCTGGCTACACCTTC. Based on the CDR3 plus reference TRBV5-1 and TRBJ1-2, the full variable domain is KAGVTQTPRYLIKTRGQQVTLSCSPISGHRSVSWYQQTPGQGLQFLFEYFSETQRNKGNFPGRFSGRQFSNSRSEMNVSTLELGDSALYLCASSSTTGGSGYTFGSGTRLTVV.

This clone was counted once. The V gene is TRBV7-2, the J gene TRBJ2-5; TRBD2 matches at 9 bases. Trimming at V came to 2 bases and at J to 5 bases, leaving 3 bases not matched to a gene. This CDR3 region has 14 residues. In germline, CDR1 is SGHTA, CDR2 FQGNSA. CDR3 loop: CASSLSGGRETQYF. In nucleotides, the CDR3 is TGTGCCAGCAGCTTAAGCGGGGGGCGGGAGACCCAGTACTTC.

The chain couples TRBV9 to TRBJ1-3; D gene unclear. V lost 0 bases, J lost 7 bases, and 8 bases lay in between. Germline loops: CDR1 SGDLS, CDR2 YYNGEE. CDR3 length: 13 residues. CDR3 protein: CASSVGDQNTIYF. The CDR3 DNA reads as TGTGCCAGCAGCGTAGGTGACCAGAACACCATATATTTT.

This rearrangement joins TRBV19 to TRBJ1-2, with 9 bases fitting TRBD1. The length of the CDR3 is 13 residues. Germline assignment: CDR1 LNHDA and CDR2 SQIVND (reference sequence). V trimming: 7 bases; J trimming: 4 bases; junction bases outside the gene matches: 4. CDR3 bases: TGTGCCAGTAACGACAGGGGGGCCTATGGCTACACCTTC. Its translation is CASNDRGAYGYTF. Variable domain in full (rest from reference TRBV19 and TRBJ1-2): DGGITQSPKYLFRKEGQNVTLSCEQNLNHDAMYWYRQDPGQGLRLIYYSQIVNDFQKGDIAEGYSVSREKKESFPLTVTSAQKNPTAFYLCASNDRGAYGYTFGSGTRLTVV.

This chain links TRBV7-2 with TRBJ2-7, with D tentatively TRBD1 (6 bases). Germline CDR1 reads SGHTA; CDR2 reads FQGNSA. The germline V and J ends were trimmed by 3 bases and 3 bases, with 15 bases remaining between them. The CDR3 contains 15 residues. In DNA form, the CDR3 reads TGTGCCAGCAGCTTCACTGGGGGCCGAAACTACGAGCAGTACTTC. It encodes CASSFTGGRNYEQYF.

The CDR3 sequence: CAISVEGVYGYTF. The CDR3 DNA reads TGTGCCATCAGTGTTGAAGGGGTGTATGGCTACACCTTC. The chain employs TRBV10-3 and TRBJ1-2; TRBD1 is a possible D gene (5 bases). Trimming removed 4 bases at V and 5 bases at J, with 11 bases between. Germline V lookup: CDR1 ENHRY, CDR2 SYGVKD. This CDR3 region has 13 residues.

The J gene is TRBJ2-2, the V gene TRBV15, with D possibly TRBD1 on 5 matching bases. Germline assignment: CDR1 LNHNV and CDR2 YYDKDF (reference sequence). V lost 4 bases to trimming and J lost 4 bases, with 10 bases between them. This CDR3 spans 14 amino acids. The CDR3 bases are TGTGCCACCAGCAAAGTGACAGCCACCGGGGAGCTGTTTTTT. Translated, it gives CATSKVTATGELFF.

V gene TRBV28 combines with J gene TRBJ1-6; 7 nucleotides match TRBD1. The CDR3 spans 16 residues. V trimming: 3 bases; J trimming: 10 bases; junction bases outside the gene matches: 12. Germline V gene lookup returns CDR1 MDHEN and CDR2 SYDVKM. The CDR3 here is CASSFPLTGRGSPLHF. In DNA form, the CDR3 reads TGTGCCAGCAGTTTCCCCCTGACAGGGAGGGGATCACCCCTCCACTTT.

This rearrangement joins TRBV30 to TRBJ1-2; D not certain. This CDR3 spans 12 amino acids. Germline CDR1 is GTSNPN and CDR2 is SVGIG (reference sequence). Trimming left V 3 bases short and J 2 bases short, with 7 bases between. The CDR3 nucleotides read TGTGCCTGGAGCACCGGGAACTATGGCTACACCTTC. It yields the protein CAWSTGNYGYTF.

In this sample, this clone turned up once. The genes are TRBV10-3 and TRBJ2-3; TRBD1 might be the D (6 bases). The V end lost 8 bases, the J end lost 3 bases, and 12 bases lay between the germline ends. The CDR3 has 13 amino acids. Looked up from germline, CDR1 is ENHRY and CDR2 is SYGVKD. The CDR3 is CAILKTGTDTQYF. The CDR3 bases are TGTGCCATCTTGAAGACAGGTACAGATACGCAGTATTTT.

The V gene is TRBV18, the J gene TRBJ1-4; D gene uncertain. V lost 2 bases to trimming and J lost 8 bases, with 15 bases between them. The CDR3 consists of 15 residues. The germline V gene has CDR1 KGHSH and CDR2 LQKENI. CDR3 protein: CASSPRSDAAEKLFF. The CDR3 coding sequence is TGTGCCAGCTCACCAAGATCGGACGCAGCGGAAAAACTGTTTTTT. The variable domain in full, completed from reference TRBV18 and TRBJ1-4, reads NAGVMQNPRHLVRRRGQEARLRCSPMKGHSHVYWYRQLPEEGLKFMVYLQKENIIDESGMPKERFSAEFPKEGPSILRIQQVVRGDSAAYFCASSPRSDAAEKLFFGSGTQLSVL.

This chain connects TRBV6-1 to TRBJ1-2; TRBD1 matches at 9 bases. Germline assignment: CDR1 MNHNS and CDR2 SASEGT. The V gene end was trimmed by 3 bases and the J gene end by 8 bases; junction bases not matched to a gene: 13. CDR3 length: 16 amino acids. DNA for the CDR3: TGTGCCAGCAGTGAGGCTGGGACAGGGTGGGTGTTGGGCTACACCTTC. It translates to CASSEAGTGWVLGYTF.

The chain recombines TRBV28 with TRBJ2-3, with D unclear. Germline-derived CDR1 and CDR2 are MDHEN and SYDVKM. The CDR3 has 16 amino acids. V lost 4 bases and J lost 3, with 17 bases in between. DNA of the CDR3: TGTGCCAGCAGTTCCCCTTCTAGTGGCCAAACAGATACGCAGTATTTT. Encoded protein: CASSSPSSGQTDTQYF.